This record concerns one T cell receptor beta chain sequence. The antigen remains unidentified. Trimming stripped 10 bases from V and 7 bases from J, with 13 bases between. From germline, CDR1 is MGHDK and CDR2 SYGVNS. The CDR3 covers 12 residues. The sample is drawn from a study of T-cell memory formation after mild COVID-19. Overall study findings and caveats: The appearance of some responding clones in pre-infection memory suggested that cross-reactive memory joined. Researchers could not confirm that second-wave clones peaking on day 37 targeted SARS-CoV-2. Day 15 to 85 contractors were CD4/CD8 balanced; later expanders leaned CD4+.

Via MiXCR, TCRdb re-called the 5' RACE reads, giving one row per CDR3 protein. The repertoire holds 150,000 to 200,000 distinct CDR3 sequences, 13% to 15% seen once, with over 12% in the top ten. Sequencing was carried out using PBMCs or a T cell subset sorted from them (not recorded which). The chain has TRBV25-1 and TRBJ2-2; a weak D match, TRBD2 (6 bases). The clonotype originates from an adult woman who had mild COVID-19 (a few samples of this study predate the infection). Cell type and time point are not known. The CDR3 sequence is CATRRGGGELFF. The DNA for the CDR3 is TGTGCCACCCGGAGGGGCGGCGGGGAGCTGTTTTTT.